Sequencing of this T cell receptor (beta chain) was carried out in a study of blood T cell repertoires in COVID-19. Turning to the study itself: COVID-19 samples collected from the United States, Italy and Spain covered acute and convalescent phases. PBMCs, B-cell-depleted T cells, or T cells were the source of the cDNA or gDNA that made up the material.

This clone was counted a few times. In the original workflow: Reference gene primer amplification gave nucleated cell count estimates. Measured with immunoSEQ multiplex PCR; TCRdb has only the in-frame clones, and not every one. The DNA gave D and trimming, while V, J and clone size come from that table. The sample comprises 90,000 or so clones, more than 65% of which are singletons, and 25% rests with the top ten. CDR1 is WNHNN and CDR2 is SYGVQD in the germline V gene (reference sequence). The CDR3 length is 17 residues. Losses at the gene ends were 0 bases for V and 6 bases for J; bases not matched to a gene: 12.

The clonotype was recovered from a man at least 80 years old with active or convalescent COVID-19. The V gene is TRBV10-1, the J gene TRBJ1-1, with 8 nucleotides matching TRBD1. The sequenced sample consisted of peripheral blood. The CDR3 sequence is CASSESRQGPWGAEAFF. For the CDR3, the DNA is TGCGCCAGCAGTGAGTCCCGACAGGGGCCCTGGGGGGCTGAAGCTTTCTTT.